This entry lists 18 T cell receptor beta chains sequenced from one sample in a study of naive and memory T cell subsets. Two oligonucleotides, mixed equimolar, formed the beta constant-region primer covering TRBC1 and TRBC2. MiXCR was run by TCRdb on the UMI-ligation and nested PCR reads, yielding one entry per CDR3 protein. The sample shows 25,000 to 30,000 distinct CDR3 sequences, around 10% of them seen only once. Sequenced: effector memory CD4+ T cells from blood. Subset denoted: effector memory, CD45RA- CD27-. These receptor sequences come from a human donor in good health.

This clonotype has at least ten counts. The chain has TRBV12-3 or TRBV12-4 and TRBJ1-5; D is unclear. The CDR3 covers 13 residues. Trimming took off 5 bases at V and 7 bases at J, with 12 bases between the two ends. Written as DNA, the CDR3 is TGTGCCAGCAGTGGGTCCGTCCGGCAGCCCCAGCATTTT. Protein: CASSGSVRQPQHF.

Ten or more counts support this clonotype. V gene TRBV7-3 combines with J gene TRBJ2-5, with a possible D match to TRBD1 (5 bases). Trimming shortened V by 2 bases and J by 2 bases, and 18 bases separated the two germline ends. This CDR3 region has 17 residues. Germline loops: CDR1 SGHTA, CDR2 FQGTGA. CDR3 in DNA: TGTGCCAGCAGCTTAGGCCCCGGGCAGGGTGGTCAAGAGACCCAGTACTTC. Encoded protein: CASSLGPGQGGQETQYF. The whole variable domain, filled in from reference TRBV7-3 and TRBJ2-5, reads GAGVSQTPSNKVTEKGKYVELRCDPISGHTALYWYRQSLGQGPEFLIYFQGTGAADDSGLPNDRFFAVRPEGSVSTLKIQRTERGDSAVYLCASSLGPGQGGQETQYFGPGTRLLVL.

This clonotype has ten or more counts. The chain combines TRBV5-4 with TRBJ1-2, with 10 nucleotides matching TRBD1. Trimming removed 5 bases from V and 7 bases from J; junction bases left unmatched: 14. The length of the CDR3 is 16 residues. Per germline, CDR1 SGHNT and CDR2 YYREEE (reference sequence). CDR3 nucleotides: TGTGCCAGCAGGGGCTTCCGGGACAGGGGAAGAGGTGGCTACACCTTC. As protein: CASRGFRDRGRGGYTF.

This clonotype has ten or more counts. This rearrangement joins TRBV7-2 to TRBJ2-7; 7 nucleotides match TRBD2. The V segment lost 5 bases and the J segment 4 bases; nucleotides outside the gene matches: 8. Germline V CDR1 and CDR2: SGHTA, FQGNSA. The CDR3 extends over 14 amino acids. The DNA of the CDR3 is TGTGCCAGCAGCCGGGGGGTTCTTGGGTACGAGCAGTACTTC. Translation: CASSRGVLGYEQYF. The variable domain in full, completed from reference TRBV7-2 and TRBJ2-7, reads GAGVSQSPSNKVTEKGKDVELRCDPISGHTALYWYRQSLGQGLEFLIYFQGNSAPDKSGLPSDRFSAERTGGSVSTLTIQRTQQEDSAVYLCASSRGVLGYEQYFGPGTRLTVT.

This chain joins TRBV12-3 or TRBV12-4 and TRBJ2-2; 10 bases agree with TRBD2. The CDR3 is 17 amino acids. V shed 3 bases and J 8 bases; nucleotides not matched to a gene: 12. CDR3 protein: CASSFLYLAGVSGELFF. The CDR3 DNA reads TGTGCCAGCAGTTTTTTGTACCTAGCGGGAGTGTCAGGGGAGCTGTTTTTT.

The sample holds a few counts of this clonotype. This sequence joins TRBV7-6 and TRBJ2-1, with D uncertain. V lost 1 base and J 0 bases, leaving 10 bases between the germline ends. Germline assignment: CDR1 SGHVS and CDR2 FNYEAQ. The CDR3 extends over 16 amino acids. Written as DNA, the CDR3 is TGTGCCAGCAGCTTAGAGGTCGCTGACTCCTACAATGAGCAGTTCTTC. As protein: CASSLEVADSYNEQFF.

This clonotype was seen a handful of times. In nucleotides, the CDR3 is TGCAGTGCTGGGTTTGCGGGGGCCAAACAAGAGACCCAGTACTTC. Its protein is CSAGFAGAKQETQYF. The genes are TRBV20-1 and TRBJ2-5, with D maybe TRBD2 (7 bases). The V gene's germline CDR1 is DFQATT and CDR2 SNEGSKA (reference sequence). V lost 5 bases and J 2 bases, leaving 18 bases between the germline ends. This CDR3 spans 15 amino acids.

This clonotype appeared a few times. This chain connects TRBV9 to TRBJ1-6, with D perhaps TRBD1 (5 bases). Looked up from germline, CDR1 is SGDLS and CDR2 is YYNGEE. V was shortened by 4 bases and J by 5 bases, with 13 bases between the two germline ends. The CDR3 is made up of 15 amino acids. CDR3 residues: CASSRGGGDNSPLHF. The CDR3 DNA follows: TGTGCCAGCAGCCGCGGGGGAGGGGATAATTCACCCCTCCACTTT.

This clonotype is categorized as medium-sized. The gene calls are TRBV20-1 and TRBJ2-1; 8 nucleotides agree with TRBD2. The CDR3 is made up of 14 amino acids. CDR1 is DFQATT, CDR2 SNEGSKA, per germline (reference sequence). V lost 6 bases to trimming and J lost 8 bases; unmatched junction nucleotides: 12. The CDR3, as DNA: TGCAGTGCCACGGAGATAGCGGGATTCCATGAGCAGTTCTTC. Translated: CSATEIAGFHEQFF.

This clonotype has a count of ten or more. The CDR3 spells CARSGRFSPQHF. The CDR3 DNA reads as TGTGCCAGATCGGGACGGTTCTCGCCCCAGCATTTT. The chain uses TRBV12-3 or TRBV12-4 and TRBJ1-5; a weak D match, TRBD1 (5 bases). Trimming shortened V by 9 bases and J by 9 bases, and 15 bases separated the two germline ends. The CDR3 length is 12 residues.

This clonotype appeared many times. The chain is built from TRBV5-4 and TRBJ2-5, with TRBD1 matching 12 bases. The germline CDR1 and CDR2 sequences are SGHNT and YYREEE (reference sequence). This CDR3 is built from 17 residues. Trimming removed 4 bases from V and 5 bases from J; junction bases left unmatched: 12. CDR3 nucleotide sequence: TGTGCCAGCAGCCTCCCTAGGGGACAGGGGGCCTCGGAGACCCAGTACTTC. Protein product: CASSLPRGQGASETQYF.

This clonotype was recorded many times. This sequence joins TRBV6-6 and TRBJ2-5; 9 bases are shared with TRBD2. Germline lookup yields CDR1 MNHNY and CDR2 SVGAGI (reference sequence). This CDR3 has 17 residues. V shed 2 bases, J shed 2 bases, and the junction held 9 bases outside the gene matches. The CDR3, as DNA: TGTGCCAGCAGTTACGCAGGTAGCGGGAGAACGCAAGAGACCCAGTACTTC. Translating gives CASSYAGSGRTQETQYF.

This clonotype was picked up many times. The gene calls are TRBV13 and TRBJ2-7; D possibly uses TRBD1 or TRBD2 (5 bases each). Trimming left V 5 bases short and J 3 bases short, with 14 bases between. The germline V gene has CDR1 PRHDT and CDR2 FYEKMQ (reference sequence). The CDR3 spans 14 residues. This CDR3 is CASSQGRLLYEQYF. DNA for the CDR3: TGTGCCAGCAGCCAGGGACGGCTTCTCTACGAGCAGTACTTC.

This sequence joins TRBV15 and TRBJ1-5; a possible D gene is TRBD1 (5 bases). Germline assignment: CDR1 LNHNV and CDR2 YYDKDF (reference sequence). The CDR3 is 13 residues long. V was trimmed by 6 bases and J by 9 bases, leaving 15 bases between them. As DNA, the CDR3 is TGTGCCACCAGACCGGGAGGGACGGGGCCCCAGCATTTT. Protein: CATRPGGTGPQHF.

This clonotype was seen at least ten times. The chain has TRBV28 and TRBJ2-3; D is undetermined. Germline V gene sequence: CDR1 MDHEN, CDR2 SYDVKM. V shed 2 bases and J shed 1 base, with 10 bases lying between them. CDR3 size: 15 residues. The CDR3 loop is CASSLNFRGTDTQYF. The CDR3 bases are TGTGCCAGCAGTTTAAATTTCCGGGGCACAGATACGCAGTATTTT.

This clonotype is medium-sized (0.01 to 0.1%) within its sample. The chain joins TRBV19 to TRBJ2-7; 9 bases are a match to TRBD1. In germline, CDR1 is LNHDA, CDR2 SQIVND (reference sequence). This CDR3 spans 12 amino acids. V dropped 6 bases and J dropped 9; count of bases not matched to a gene: 6. Here the CDR3 reads CASSPGQGAQYF. CDR3 nucleotide sequence: TGTGCCAGTAGCCCGGGACAGGGTGCGCAGTACTTC.

This clonotype was seen a handful of times. The chain has TRBV7-3 and TRBJ2-2; 7 bases are a match to TRBD1. V shed 3 bases and J 3 bases; nucleotides not matched to a gene: 1. The V gene's germline CDR1 is SGHTA and CDR2 FQGTGA. CDR3 length: 14 residues. The CDR3 DNA reads TGTGCCAGCAGCTTCACAGGGGACACCGGGGAGCTGTTTTTT. This sequence encodes CASSFTGDTGELFF.

A note on this clonotype: A much more abundant neighbour one base away suggests this may be a read error. V is TRBV12-3 or TRBV12-4 and J is TRBJ2-7; D is unresolved. V lost 6 bases, J lost 2 bases, and 17 bases lay in between. This CDR3 has 15 amino acids. The CDR3 DNA follows: TGTGCCAGCAGCCCCAGCAGGACGCTACCCTACGAGCAGTACTTC. Amino acid sequence: CASSPSRTLPYEQYF.